What follows is one T cell receptor (beta chain) and its context. The specificity of this receptor is unknown. No base qualities exist here, and no much larger clone lies one base off it. This sample is drawn from a study of beta chain features in type 1 diabetes listed by TCRdb under 2018. Regarding the study in general: Patients and healthy donors did not differ in mean age, gender distribution, total cell number or subset yield. The study compared the TCRB repertoires of sorted circulating CD4+ T cell subsets in recently diagnosed type 1 diabetes patients with those in matched healthy donors. Whereas all 30 or so donors provided naive and central memory subsets, regulatory and stem cell-like memory subsets were isolated from just 8 patients and roughly eight healthy donors. Across all samples, about 110 million sorted cells were examined, and cell number per subset correlated strongly with RNA yield. The paper's findings and limits, for the study overall: PCR might favor shorter templates, but patient and control samples were amplified and corrected together, so any skew would affect both groups equally. The naive, central memory and regulatory TCRB repertoires appeared to resemble one another more closely among patients than among healthy donors. A moderate but significant shortening of TCRB CDR3 length was observed in type 1 diabetes patients in all four CD4+ subsets. Because cDNA rather than genomic DNA was sequenced, highly expressing activated cells could have been over-represented, although no difference in activation and CD3 levels was found between groups. Because the HLA sub-analyses included only small numbers of individuals, any influence of HLA type on TCRB rearrangement was left unresolved. At VDJ recombination sites, patients with type 1 diabetes made fewer insertions and deleted more nucleotides, a pattern implying thymic rearrangement abnormalities.

Each donor gave one peripheral blood draw, averaging approximately 0.12 L, which was collected into heparinised tubes. Naive, central memory, regulatory and stem cell-like memory CD4+ T cells were sorted on a BD FACSAria II using a panel including CD45RO, CCR7, CD25, CD127, CD95 and CD27. All sorted populations exceeded 98% purity. PBMCs were separated immediately by Lymphoprep density gradient centrifugation and were stained directly, without being cultured. Samples were stained and sorted in pairs, with one healthy donor and one patient per experiment, so that batch effects were minimized. For this chain, trimming is 5 bases at the V end and 5 bases at the J end, and the number of junction bases without a gene match is 5. CDR1 and CDR2 (MNHNY, SVGAGI) derive from the germline V gene (reference sequence). Including the terminal cysteine and phenylalanine, the CDR3 comprises 13 residues. Only the CDR3 part of the read is kept: 39 bases, read in frame from the first base.

The entire amount of isolated RNA was reverse transcribed using the High Capacity cDNA Reverse Transcription Kit, so the sequenced TCRB transcripts were expressed ones. Deep immunoSEQ sequencing was applied to naive, central memory and regulatory T cell samples, giving an average of about 3.57 million total reads per sample. After sorted cells were lysed in RLT buffer, RNA was extracted with DNase-treated RNeasy Micro or Mini kits, with the choice depending on cell number. To prevent cross-contamination, each cell subset was processed individually, whereas patient and healthy donor samples were processed jointly. TCRB sequences were amplified from cDNA with the immunoSEQ multiplex PCR, producing 87-bp fragments spanning the CDR3 region. Sequencing of the amplicons was done on the Illumina HiSeq platform. The original methods were these. PCR bias was computationally corrected using synthetic template baselines, reads within Hamming distance 2 were collapsed, and singletons that could not be merged were discarded. Reads were aligned against IMGT so that V, D and J genes, CDR3 length and insertions or deletions at six rearrangement sites could be assigned. Within each subset, clonotype counts were normalized to sorted cell number, and only after that were true diversity and Gini coefficients computed with the tcR R package. The overlap coefficient, calculated on TCRB nucleotide sequences, was used to quantify repertoire sharing. TCRdb provides this immuneACCESS table in a form limited to in-frame rearrangements. Some clones are lacking; in checked studies, under half of them reflect an unresolved V gene, and why the rest are absent is not known. Clone size and V and J calls were adopted from that table, with D and trimming inferred from the DNA. For this sample the table gives about 370,000 clones, of which over 8.5% were detected only once. Together, the top ten hold about 0.64% of the sample.

This sequence originates from a man aged 25 to 40 with type 1 diabetes. Sequenced: central memory CD4+ T cells from blood. The chain uses TRBV6-6 and TRBJ2-7; 8 nucleotides in the junction match TRBD2. The nucleotide sequence reads as follows: TGTGCCAGCAGTGCCCCGGGACTAGACGAGCAGTACTTC. The encoded protein is CASSAPGLDEQYF.